Each of the 10 T cell receptor beta chains below was sequenced from the same sample in a study of blood T cell repertoires in COVID-19. Produced via immunoSEQ multiplex PCR; TCRdb's table is partial and in-frame only. The sample includes about 59,000 clones, about nine tenths of them seen just once. Sequencing was performed on peripheral blood. All receptors derive from a man older than 75 with acute or convalescent COVID-19.

This clone has just one count. V usage is TRBV2 and J usage is TRBJ2-3; 8 positions agree with TRBD1. In germline, CDR1 is SNHLY, CDR2 FYNNEI. J gave up 0 bases and V 4 bases, and 0 bases lay outside the gene matches. The CDR3 runs 14 residues. This chain's CDR3 is CASSGDRSTDTQYF. The CDR3 nucleotides are TGTGCCAGCAGTGGGGACAGGAGCACAGATACGCAGTATTTT.

In this sample, this clone turned up once. The genes are TRBV6-2 or TRBV6-3 and TRBJ1-5, with 9 bases aligning to TRBD1. The CDR3 runs 15 residues. The germline V gene encodes CDR1 MNHEY and CDR2 SVGEGT. V lost 5 bases, J lost 4 bases, and 6 bases stayed unmatched. DNA for the CDR3: TGTGCCAGCAGTCCACAACAGGGGGCAAATCAGCCCCAGCATTTT. Translated, it gives CASSPQQGANQPQHF.

The chain couples TRBV6-5 to TRBJ1-2; D might be TRBD1 (6 bases). The CDR3 is made up of 13 amino acids. Deletions cut 4 bases from V and 2 bases from J, with 8 bases between. Germline V gene sequence: CDR1 MNHEY, CDR2 SVGAGI. CDR3 sequence (DNA): TGTGCCAGCAGTTCCGGGACAAACTATGGCTACACCTTC. Its protein is CASSSGTNYGYTF.

The chain employs TRBV18 and TRBJ2-1, with TRBD1 identical over 9 bases. V gave up 0 bases and J gave up 6 bases; unmatched junction bases: 3. Germline V gives CDR1 KGHSH, CDR2 LQKENI. CDR3 length: 15 residues. For the CDR3, the DNA is TGTGCCAGCTCACCACCACAGGGGGCGGTCAATGAGCAGTTCTTC. It encodes CASSPPQGAVNEQFF.

The chain couples TRBV6-1 to TRBJ2-2; TRBD2 matches at 7 bases. Germline V gene lookup returns CDR1 MNHNS and CDR2 SASEGT. Germline trimming cut 0 bases from V and 7 bases from J; bases unmatched to any gene: 11. CDR3 length: 17 residues. The CDR3, as DNA: TGTGCCAGCAGTGAAGCGCCTAGCGGACGGTTGAGCGGGGAGCTGTTTTTT. Protein product: CASSEAPSGRLSGELFF.

Regarding this clone: This is likely a read error, given that the CDR3 carries no conserved phenylalanine or tryptophan at its end. No DNA is shown, since the ends of the CDR3 on it are uncertain; the CDR3 is the one TCRdb lists. The gene calls are TRBV24-1 and TRBJ2-7; the table names TRBD1, a call not compared with the DNA. CDR1 is KGHDR, CDR2 SFDVKD, per germline. Inclusive of both ends, the CDR3 amounts to 12 amino acids. This CDR3 is CATSDRPPSGKL.

The chain is built from TRBV27 and TRBJ2-5; D might be TRBD1 (6 bases). Trimming left V 6 bases short and J 1 base short, with 9 bases between. The CDR3 sequence is 13 residues long. The germline CDR1 and CDR2 sequences are MNHEY and SMNVEV (reference sequence). Here the CDR3 reads CASRGAAQETQYF. CDR3 DNA: TGTGCCAGCAGGGGGGCGGCCCAAGAGACCCAGTACTTC.

The chain recombines TRBV5-1 with TRBJ1-6, with 8 bases fitting TRBD1. This CDR3 region has 14 residues. J gave up 10 bases and V 2 bases, and 5 bases lay outside the gene matches. Germline assignment: CDR1 SGHRS and CDR2 YFSETQ. Here the CDR3 reads CASSLGTGSSPLHF. In DNA, the CDR3 is TGCGCCAGCAGCTTAGGGACAGGCAGCTCACCCCTCCACTTT.

This rearrangement joins TRBV7-2 to TRBJ2-7, with D possibly being TRBD1 (5 bases). CDR3 size: 15 residues. Germline-derived CDR1 and CDR2 are SGHTA and FQGNSA. The V and J ends lost 0 bases and 2 bases respectively, with 11 bases between them. This CDR3 is CASSLAIQGTYEQYF. CDR3 coding DNA: TGTGCCAGCAGCTTAGCTATCCAGGGAACCTACGAGCAGTACTTC.

This clone was recorded once. This chain uses TRBV11-3 with TRBJ2-4, with D perhaps TRBD2 (6 bases). The germline CDR1 and CDR2 sequences are SGHNT and YENEEA. There are 17 residues in the CDR3. The V gene lost 5 bases and the J gene lost 1 base, with 18 bases spanning the gap. The CDR3 DNA sequence: TGTGCCAGCAGCCATTGGTCGGGGGAGCGGGCCAAAAACATTCAGTACTTC. Translated, it gives CASSHWSGERAKNIQYF.